These T cell receptor beta chains were read from a single sample in a study of technical replicates of blood from a handful of donors. Clones were read by immunoSEQ multiplex PCR, and TCRdb kept only the in-frame ones, dropping some. The data show 75,000 to 80,000 clones, with 94% seen just once and about 0.4% held by the top ten. The sample was T cells isolated from PBMCs. The receptors originated from a human donor in good health. Each CDR3 is given with its conserved first and last residue. The D gene is left open where the match is weak. Clone size is shown for a subset of rows, as once, few, many or a class of expanded clone.

abundance	d_gene	v_gene	j_gene	CDR3nt	CDR3aa
.	.	TRBV6-5	TRBJ2-3	TGTGCCAGCAAAAGAGGCCAAGATACGCAGTATTTT	CASKRGQDTQYF
.	TRBD2	TRBV19	TRBJ2-3	TGTGCCAGTAGTACGACCTTGGGGGGGAGCACAGATACGCAGTATTTT	CASSTTLGGSTDTQYF
.	TRBD1	TRBV9	TRBJ2-7	TGTGCCAGCAGCGTCGGGACAGGGACAGTCGAGCAGTACTTC	CASSVGTGTVEQYF
.	.	TRBV4-1	TRBJ1-1	TGCGCCAGCAGCCAATCTGGCATGAACACTGAAGCTTTCTTT	CASSQSGMNTEAFF
.	.	TRBV7-3	TRBJ2-3	TGTGCCAGCAGCCCACAAGGGGGTAGTTTAGATACGCAGTATTTT	CASSPQGGSLDTQYF
once	TRBD1	TRBV9	TRBJ1-1	TGTGCCAGCAGCGTAGAGCAGGGGGCGTTTTTAACTGAAGCTTTCTTT	CASSVEQGAFLTEAFF
.	.	TRBV10-3	TRBJ2-5	TGTGCCATCACCCCCATGAGGAGGTCCCCTCCTGAGACCCAGTACTTC	CAITPMRRSPPETQYF
.	.	TRBV30	TRBJ2-7	TGTGCCTGGAGTAAGAGCGCGGCCTACGAGCAGTACTTC	CAWSKSAAYEQYF
.	.	TRBV2	TRBJ1-1	TGTGCCAGCAAGAAGTCAGAGACAACAACTGAAGCTTTCTTT	CASKKSETTTEAFF
.	TRBD1	TRBV6-5	TRBJ2-1	TGTGCCAGCAGGCGGACAGGGGGTATTTACAATGAGCAGTTCTTC	CASRRTGGIYNEQFF
once	TRBD1	TRBV6-6	TRBJ2-7	TGTGCCAGCAGTGACCCCGGGACAGGGTCGTACGAGCAGTACTTC	CASSDPGTGSYEQYF
once	TRBD1	TRBV5-5	TRBJ1-1	TGTGCCAGCAGCTACACAGGGGACACTGAAGCTTTCTTT	CASSYTGDTEAFF
.	TRBD2	TRBV27	TRBJ2-1	TGTGCCAGCAGGAGACTAGCGGGAGAGGGTTACAATGAGCAGTTCTTC	CASRRLAGEGYNEQFF
.	TRBD2	TRBV5-1	TRBJ2-1	TGCGCCAGCAGCTCTCTAGCGGGAGGGCCGAATGAGCAGTTCTTC	CASSSLAGGPNEQFF
.	TRBD2	TRBV13	TRBJ2-7	TGTGCCAGCAGCTTTTATGGACTAGCGGGAGTGGGGGGTTACGAGCAGTACTTC	CASSFYGLAGVGGYEQYF
once	.	TRBV10-2	TRBJ2-1	TGCGCCAGCAGTGACCCACAGGGTCTGATGTACAATGAGCAGTTCTTC	CASSDPQGLMYNEQFF
.	TRBD2	TRBV5-4	TRBJ2-3	TGTGCCAGCAGCTTTGACCCGGGACTAGTTGTAGATACGCAGTATTTT	CASSFDPGLVVDTQYF
.	.	TRBV27	TRBJ2-1	TGTGCCAGCAGTTCCCCTGGAGGAATTCCCTACAATGAGCAGTTCTTC	CASSSPGGIPYNEQFF
.	.	TRBV18	TRBJ2-7	TGTGCCAGCTCACCTCGTCAGGGCGCCTACGAGCAGTACTTC	CASSPRQGAYEQYF
.	TRBD1	TRBV25-1	TRBJ1-2	TGTGCCACATCTAACCGGACAGGGGGCTTAGATGGCTACACCTTC	CATSNRTGGLDGYTF
.	TRBD1	TRBV5-1	TRBJ1-4	TGCGCCAGCAGCCCGGGGACAGGGGCGAATTTTAATGAAAAACTGTTTTTT	CASSPGTGANFNEKLFF
.	TRBD1	TRBV13	TRBJ2-5	TGTGCCAGCTCCGGGACAGGGGGCCCAGAGACCCAGTACTTC	CASSGTGGPETQYF
.	.	TRBV4-1	TRBJ2-3	TGCGCCAGCAGCCAAAACGGAGCAGATACGCAGTATTTT	CASSQNGADTQYF
.	.	TRBV7-3	TRBJ2-7	TGTGCCAGCAGCCCGAAACGGGACTTCTACGAGCAGTACTTC	CASSPKRDFYEQYF
.	TRBD2	TRBV5-6	TRBJ2-7	TGTGCCAGCAGCGTAGGCAGCGGGAGGATCTTAGGGCAGTACTTC	CASSVGSGRILGQYF
few	.	TRBV2	TRBJ1-1	TGTGCCAGCAACAGGGTCACTGAAGCTTTCTTT	CASNRVTEAFF
.	.	TRBV5-4	TRBJ2-7	TGTGCCAGCAGCTCCGGGCCGGGAACCTACGAGCAGTACTTC	CASSSGPGTYEQYF
.	.	TRBV4-1	TRBJ2-7	TGCGCCAGCAGCCAAATAGTAGATCCCAGCGGTACCTACGAGCAGTACTTC	CASSQIVDPSGTYEQYF
.	.	TRBV6-5	TRBJ2-5	TGTGCCAGCAGTTACAACAGTTGGGAGACCCAGTACTTC	CASSYNSWETQYF
.	TRBD2	TRBV27	TRBJ2-1	TGTGCCAGCAGCTTTCGTCCTCTAGCGGGGGCGACCGGTGAGCAGTTCTTC	CASSFRPLAGATGEQFF
.	TRBD1	TRBV29-1	TRBJ1-2	TGCAGCGTGACCGGGACAGATAACTATGGCTACACCTTC	CSVTGTDNYGYTF
.	.	TRBV1	TRBJ2-1	TGCACCAGCAGCCAAGGCCCTGTGGGGACTAGCGGATCCCTATCCTACAATGAGCAGTTCTTC	CTSSQGPVGTSGSLSYNEQFF
.	.	TRBV7-9	TRBJ1-3	TGTGCCAGCAGCGCAGCCCAAACAGGCTCTGGAAACACCATATATTTT	CASSAAQTGSGNTIYF
.	.	TRBV7-3	TRBJ1-1	TGTGCCAGCAGCTTAGGAGATGGACTGATGAACACTGAAGCTTTCTTT	CASSLGDGLMNTEAFF
few	TRBD1	TRBV7-9	TRBJ1-4	TGTGCCAGCAGCTTGGGACAGGGGAATGAAAAACTGTTTTTT	CASSLGQGNEKLFF
.	.	TRBV13	TRBJ2-4	TGTGCCACCGGTGAACTTCTAGCCAAAAACATTCAGTACTTC	CATGELLAKNIQYF
.	.	TRBV5-5	TRBJ1-2	TGTGCCAGCAGCGTGAACAGCTATGGCTACACCTTC	CASSVNSYGYTF
.	TRBD1	TRBV5-1	TRBJ1-4	TGCGCCAGCAGCTTGGCCGTACAGGGGCAACCAACTAATGAAAAACTGTTTTTT	CASSLAVQGQPTNEKLFF
.	TRBD2	TRBV5-1	TRBJ2-7	TGCGCCAGCAGCAGGCTACTAGCGGGAATGGACGAGCAGTACTTC	CASSRLLAGMDEQYF
.	TRBD2	TRBV5-1	TRBJ2-7	TGCGCCAGCAGCGATAGCGGGGGCCACTACGAGCAGTACTTC	CASSDSGGHYEQYF
.	.	TRBV4-2	TRBJ2-7	TGTGCCAGCAGCCTCTCGTTTTTAGATTATGAGCAGTACTTC	CASSLSFLDYEQYF
.	TRBD1	TRBV11-2	TRBJ2-2	TGTGCCAGCAGCTTAAACCCGGGACAGGGTTTTTTGCACACCGGGGAGCTGTTTTTT	CASSLNPGQGFLHTGELFF
.	.	TRBV7-7	TRBJ2-5	TGTGCCAGCAGCTTAAGCTTTGGTTTGCGAGAGACCCAGTACTTC	CASSLSFGLRETQYF
.	TRBD2	TRBV9	TRBJ2-1	TGTGCCAGCAGCGGTATTTTGACTAGCGGGATGGCTGAGCAGTTCTTC	CASSGILTSGMAEQFF
.	.	TRBV27	TRBJ2-7	TGTGCCAGCAGAACTAGATCATTGAGCTACGAGCAGTACTTC	CASRTRSLSYEQYF
.	.	TRBV10-2	TRBJ1-3	TGCGCCAGCAGTGAGTCTCTTTATCGGGGGACGATCCTTGAAAACACCATATATTTT	CASSESLYRGTILENTIYF
.	.	TRBV7-2	TRBJ1-4	TGTGCCAGCAGCCCAGGCCTAACTAATGAAAAACTGTTTTTT	CASSPGLTNEKLFF
.	TRBD2	TRBV5-6	TRBJ2-1	TGTGCCAGCAGCTTACTAGCGGGAGGCTACAATGAGCAGTTCTTC	CASSLLAGGYNEQFF
once	TRBD2	TRBV18	TRBJ2-1	TGTGCCAGCTCACCTTGGGCGGGAGAGGGCAATGAGCAGTTCTTC	CASSPWAGEGNEQFF
.	TRBD2	TRBV5-1	TRBJ2-5	TGCGCCAGCAGCTTGAACGTACTAGCGGGAGTAGGGGAGACCCAGTACTTC	CASSLNVLAGVGETQYF
.	TRBD2	TRBV27	TRBJ2-3	TGTGCCAGCAGGGCGGGAGCCCCAAGCACAGATACGCAGTATTTT	CASRAGAPSTDTQYF
.	.	TRBV10-3	TRBJ2-1	TGTGCCATCAGTGAGACTAGACGGCATGAGCAGTTCTTC	CAISETRRHEQFF
.	.	TRBV7-8	TRBJ2-3	TGTGCCAGCAGCTTAGATCCTAGGACAGATACGCAGTATTTT	CASSLDPRTDTQYF
.	.	TRBV9	TRBJ2-5	TGTGCCAGCAGCGTAGGAGGGGCCGGGACATTGCAAGAGACCCAGTACTTC	CASSVGGAGTLQETQYF
.	.	TRBV7-9	TRBJ1-5	TGTGCCAGCAGCTCATTCACGGGGGATGACAATCAGCCCCAGCATTTT	CASSSFTGDDNQPQHF
.	.	TRBV5-1	TRBJ2-1	TGCGCCAGTAAACTACGGGACTTCGGTGGCAATGAGCAGTTCTTC	CASKLRDFGGNEQFF
.	.	TRBV28	TRBJ1-2	TGTGCCAGCAGTTTAGGGCAGTCCGACTATGGCTACACCTTC	CASSLGQSDYGYTF
.	TRBD2	TRBV29-1	TRBJ2-1	TGCAGCGTTACATTAATAGCGGGCAATGTCAATGAGCAGTTCTTC	CSVTLIAGNVNEQFF